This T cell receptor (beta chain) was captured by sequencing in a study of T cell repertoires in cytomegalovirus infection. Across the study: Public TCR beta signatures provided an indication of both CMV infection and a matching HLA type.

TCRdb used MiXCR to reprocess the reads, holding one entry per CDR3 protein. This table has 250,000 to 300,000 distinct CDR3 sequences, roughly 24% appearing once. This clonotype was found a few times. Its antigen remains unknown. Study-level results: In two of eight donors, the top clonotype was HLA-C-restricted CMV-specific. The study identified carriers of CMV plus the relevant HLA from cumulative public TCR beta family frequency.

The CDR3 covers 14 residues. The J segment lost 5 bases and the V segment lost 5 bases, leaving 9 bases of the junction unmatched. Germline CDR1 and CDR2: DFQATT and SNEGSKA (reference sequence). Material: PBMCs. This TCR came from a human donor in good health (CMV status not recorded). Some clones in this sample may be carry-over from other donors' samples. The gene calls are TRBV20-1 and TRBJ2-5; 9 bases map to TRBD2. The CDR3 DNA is TGCAGTGCTTCGGGACTAGCCGGGTTCGAGACCCAGTACTTC. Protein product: CSASGLAGFETQYF.